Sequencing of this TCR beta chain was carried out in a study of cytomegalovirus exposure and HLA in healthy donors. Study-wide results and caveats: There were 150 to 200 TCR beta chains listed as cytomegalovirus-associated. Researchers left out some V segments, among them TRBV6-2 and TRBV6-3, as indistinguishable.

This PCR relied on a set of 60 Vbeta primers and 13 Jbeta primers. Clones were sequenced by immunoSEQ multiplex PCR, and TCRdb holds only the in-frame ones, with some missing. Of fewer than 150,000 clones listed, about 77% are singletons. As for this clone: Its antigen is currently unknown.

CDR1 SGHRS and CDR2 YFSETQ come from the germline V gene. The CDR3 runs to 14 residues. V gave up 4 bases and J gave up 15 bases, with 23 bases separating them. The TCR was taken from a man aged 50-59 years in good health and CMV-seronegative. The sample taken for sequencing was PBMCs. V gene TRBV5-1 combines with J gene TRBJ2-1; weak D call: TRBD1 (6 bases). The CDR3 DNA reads TGCGCCAGCAGCCCGGGGTGGCAGGGCATCAGGGGGTTCTTC. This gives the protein CASSPGWQGIRGFF. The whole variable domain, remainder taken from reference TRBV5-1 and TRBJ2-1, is KAGVTQTPRYLIKTRGQQVTLSCSPISGHRSVSWYQQTPGQGLQFLFEYFSETQRNKGNFPGRFSGRQFSNSRSEMNVSTLELGDSALYLCASSPGWQGIRGFFGPGTRLTVL.